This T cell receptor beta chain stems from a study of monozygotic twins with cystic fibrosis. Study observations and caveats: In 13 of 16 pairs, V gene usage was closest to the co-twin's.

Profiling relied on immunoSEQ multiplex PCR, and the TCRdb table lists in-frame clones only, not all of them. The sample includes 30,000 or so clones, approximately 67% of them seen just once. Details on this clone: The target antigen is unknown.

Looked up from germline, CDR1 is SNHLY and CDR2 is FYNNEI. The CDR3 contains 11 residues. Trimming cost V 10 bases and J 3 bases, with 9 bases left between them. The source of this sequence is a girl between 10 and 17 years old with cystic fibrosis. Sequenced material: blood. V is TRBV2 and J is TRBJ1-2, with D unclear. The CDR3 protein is CATDGYYGYTF. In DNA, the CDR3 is TGTGCCACCGACGGATACTATGGCTACACCTTC.